These T cell receptor beta chains were read from a single sample in a study of OX40 agonist ivuxolimab in advanced cancers. The repertoire was sequenced with immunoSEQ multiplex PCR; TCRdb's copy has only in-frame clones and lacks some. The sample consists of some 30,000 clones, 80% to 95% of them appearing once. The source was CD4+ or CD8+ T cells sorted from blood, collected in a trial of the OX40 agonist ivuxolimab. The receptors were gathered from an adult with an advanced solid tumor such as melanoma, head and neck, liver or kidney cancer. The CDR3 runs from the conserved cysteine through the conserved F or W. A D gene is named only where the DNA matches it firmly. For some rows the clone size is stated as once, few or many, or as a class when expanded; others skip it.

j_call,d_call,clone_size,v_call,cdr3_nt,cdr3_aa
TRBJ2-1,TRBD2,-,TRBV9,TGTGCCAGCAGCGTAGAGGGAGCGGGGGACATTTACAATGAGCAGTTCTTC,CASSVEGAGDIYNEQFF
TRBJ2-7,-,-,TRBV21-1,TGTGCCAGCAGCTCTCAGACTAGCGGGGGATTCTACGAGCAGTACTTC,CASSSQTSGGFYEQYF
TRBJ2-7,TRBD2,-,TRBV5-1,TGCGCCAGCAGCTTGGCCGGGGGGTTAAGCTCCTACGAGCAGTACTTC,CASSLAGGLSSYEQYF
TRBJ1-5,-,-,TRBV2,TGTGCCAGCAGTGATATATTTGTCGGTGGGAGCAATCAGCCCCAGCATTTT,CASSDIFVGGSNQPQHF
TRBJ1-1,TRBD1,-,TRBV6-5,TGTGCCAGCAGCCTGCGGGACAGTGCCGCGGTTGAAGCTTTCTTT,CASSLRDSAAVEAFF
TRBJ1-1,-,-,TRBV7-3,TGTGCCAGCAGCTTAACTGACTCGAACACTGAAGCTTTCTTT,CASSLTDSNTEAFF
TRBJ1-1,-,medium-sized,TRBV9,TGTGCCAGCAGCGTAGGATGGAACACTGAAGCTTTCTTT,CASSVGWNTEAFF
TRBJ2-1,-,-,TRBV11-3,TGTGCCAGCAGCTTAGGTATTAGGAGGGTAAATGAGCAGTTCTTC,CASSLGIRRVNEQFF
TRBJ2-5,-,-,TRBV19,TGTGCCAGTAGTATCTCGGCAGATCAAGAGACCCAGTACTTC,CASSISADQETQYF
TRBJ1-2,-,-,TRBV27,TGTGCCAGCAGTTTCGGGGTGGCCTATGGCTACACCTTC,CASSFGVAYGYTF
TRBJ1-2,-,-,TRBV4-1,TGCGCCAGCAGAAGAGTAACTACTAACTATGGCTACACCTTC,CASRRVTTNYGYTF
TRBJ1-6,TRBD1,-,TRBV6-5,TGTGCCAGCAGCTCGACAGGGGGTTCTCCACCCCTCCACTTT,CASSSTGGSPPLHF
TRBJ2-3,TRBD2,-,TRBV10-3,TGTGCCATCACGCGCGGGGGGAGCACAGATACGCAGTATTTT,CAITRGGSTDTQYF
TRBJ1-5,TRBD1,-,TRBV9,TGTGCCAGCAGCGTCTCGGGACAGGGGAACCAGCCCCAGCATTTT,CASSVSGQGNQPQHF
TRBJ2-2,-,-,TRBV27,TGTGCCAGCAGTTTATCCGGCGGGGAGCTGTTTTTT,CASSLSGGELFF
TRBJ2-1,-,-,TRBV7-3,TGTGCCAGCAGCTTAGCCCCTCTAGCGCTTAGCTCCTACAATGAGCAGTTCTTC,CASSLAPLALSSYNEQFF
TRBJ1-1,-,-,TRBV6-5,TGTGCATCTGAAATGAACACTGAAGCTTTCTTT,CASEMNTEAFF
TRBJ2-7,TRBD1,-,TRBV19,TGTGCCAGTAGTCGGGGACAGGGGGCTTCTGCCGAGCAGTACTTC,CASSRGQGASAEQYF
TRBJ2-1,TRBD2,-,TRBV11-3,TGTGCCAGCAGCTTAGATTGGACTAGCTTCAATGAGCAGTTCTTC,CASSLDWTSFNEQFF
TRBJ2-7,-,-,TRBV27,TGTGCCAGCAGTTTATCAGGGCCGGGCAGGGAGCAGTACTTC,CASSLSGPGREQYF
TRBJ2-7,-,-,TRBV9,TGTGCCAGCAGCGTAGCTAGTTACGGCGAGCAGTACTTC,CASSVASYGEQYF
TRBJ2-6,-,-,TRBV27,TGTGCCAGCAGTAATCATGGGGCCAACGTCCTGACTTTC,CASSNHGANVLTF
TRBJ1-1,-,-,TRBV19,TGTGCCAGTAGTCTGGGGATGAACACTGAAGCTTTCTTT,CASSLGMNTEAFF
TRBJ2-5,TRBD1,-,TRBV5-1,TGCGCCAGCAGCCCCACGTCCGGGACAGGAGAGACCCAGTACTTC,CASSPTSGTGETQYF
TRBJ2-7,TRBD1,-,TRBV6-6,TGTGCCAGCAGTCTCCGACAGGGGGCCAACGAGCAGTACTTC,CASSLRQGANEQYF
TRBJ2-1,-,few,TRBV30,TGTGCCTGGAGTACGAGTGGCTCCTACAATGAGCAGTTCTTC,CAWSTSGSYNEQFF
TRBJ2-7,-,-,TRBV4-2,TGTGCCAGCAGCCAAGACGGCTCAACGGGAGACTACGAGCAGTACTTC,CASSQDGSTGDYEQYF
TRBJ2-1,TRBD2,once,TRBV27,TGTGCCAGCAGAACGGGGGGACTAGCGGGAGGGCCCCTCAATGAGCAGTTCTTC,CASRTGGLAGGPLNEQFF
TRBJ1-1,-,-,TRBV7-2,TGTGCCAGCAGCTGGGGACATCAGAACACTGAAGCTTTCTTT,CASSWGHQNTEAFF
TRBJ2-5,-,-,TRBV11-2,TGTGCCAGCAGCTCGGACAGCCCCCCTCCAGAGACCCAGTACTTC,CASSSDSPPPETQYF
TRBJ1-5,-,-,TRBV6-1,TGTGCCAGCAGTGATTTCGTGGGACCGAATCAGCCCCAGCATTTT,CASSDFVGPNQPQHF
TRBJ2-3,-,-,TRBV9,TGTGCCAGCAGCGTAGAGGGAGCTGCTAGCACAGATACGCAGTATTTT,CASSVEGAASTDTQYF
TRBJ2-3,-,-,TRBV5-4,TGTGCCAGCAGCTTCCGAGACACAGATACGCAGTATTTT,CASSFRDTDTQYF
TRBJ1-6,-,once,TRBV7-9,TGTGCCAGCAGCTTAGGCAGGGTCGGTTCACCCCTCCACTTT,CASSLGRVGSPLHF
TRBJ2-1,-,-,TRBV5-1,TGCGCCAGCAGCTTGGGACAGACGGCCCATGAGCAGTTCTTC,CASSLGQTAHEQFF
TRBJ2-5,-,-,TRBV19,TGTGCCAGTAGTATCTCACAGTTAACACAAGAGACCCAGTACTTC,CASSISQLTQETQYF
TRBJ2-3,-,-,TRBV7-3,TGTGCCAGCAGCCCAGGGGTTTCTAGGACAGATACGCAGTATTTT,CASSPGVSRTDTQYF
TRBJ1-1,-,-,TRBV19,TGTGCCAGCACCGGGCCGCCCACTGAAGCTTTCTTT,CASTGPPTEAFF
TRBJ1-5,TRBD1,-,TRBV2,TGTGCCAGCAGTGAGACAGGGAGAGGGCATCAGCCCCAGCATTTT,CASSETGRGHQPQHF
TRBJ2-7,-,-,TRBV2,TGTGCCAGCAGTACCTACGAGCAGTACTTC,CASSTYEQYF
TRBJ2-7,-,-,TRBV4-1,TGCGCCAGCAGCCCTGCTATTAGTGTGGCTTCCTACGAGCAGTACTTC,CASSPAISVASYEQYF
TRBJ2-5,-,-,TRBV11-3,TGTGCCAGCAGGGAGACCCAGTACTTC,CASRETQYF
TRBJ2-5,TRBD2,-,TRBV14,TGTGCCAGCAGCCCTAGGACTAGCGGGTTCGGGGAGACCCAGTACTTC,CASSPRTSGFGETQYF
TRBJ1-5,-,few,TRBV27,TGTGCCAGCAGCGTATTGGGCCTAGGGCCCCAGCATTTT,CASSVLGLGPQHF